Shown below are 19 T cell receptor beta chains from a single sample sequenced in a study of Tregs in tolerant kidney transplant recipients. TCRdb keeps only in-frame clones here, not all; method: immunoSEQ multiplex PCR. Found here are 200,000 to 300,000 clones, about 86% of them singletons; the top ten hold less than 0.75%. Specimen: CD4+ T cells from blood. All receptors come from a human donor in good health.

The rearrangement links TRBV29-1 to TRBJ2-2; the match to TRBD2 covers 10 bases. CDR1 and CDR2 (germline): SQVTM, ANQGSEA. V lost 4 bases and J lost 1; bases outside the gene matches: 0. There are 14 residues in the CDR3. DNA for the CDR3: TGCAGCGTTGTAGCGGGAGGGAACACCGGGGAGCTGTTTTTT. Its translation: CSVVAGGNTGELFF.

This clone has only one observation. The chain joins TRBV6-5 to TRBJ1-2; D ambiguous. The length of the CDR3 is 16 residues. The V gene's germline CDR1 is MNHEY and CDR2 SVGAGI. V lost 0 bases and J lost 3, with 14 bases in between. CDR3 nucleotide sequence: TGTGCCAGCAGTTACTCCGAGGCACAGAGGCACTATGGCTACACCTTC. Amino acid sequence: CASSYSEAQRHYGYTF.

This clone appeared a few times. This chain's CDR3 is CASERGANQPQHF. In nucleotides, the CDR3 is TGTGCCAGTGAGAGGGGGGCCAATCAGCCCCAGCATTTT. This rearrangement joins TRBV6-1 to TRBJ1-5; TRBD1 is a possible D gene (6 bases). With 9 bases removed from V and 3 bases from J, the gap between germline ends came to 12 bases. The CDR3 runs 13 residues. Germline loops: CDR1 MNHNS, CDR2 SASEGT.

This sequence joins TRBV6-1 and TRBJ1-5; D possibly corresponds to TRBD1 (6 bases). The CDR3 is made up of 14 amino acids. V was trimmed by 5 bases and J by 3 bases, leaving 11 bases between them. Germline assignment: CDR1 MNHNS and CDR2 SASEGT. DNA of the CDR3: TGTGCCAGCAGTATATCAGGGGACAATCAGCCCCAGCATTTT. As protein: CASSISGDNQPQHF.

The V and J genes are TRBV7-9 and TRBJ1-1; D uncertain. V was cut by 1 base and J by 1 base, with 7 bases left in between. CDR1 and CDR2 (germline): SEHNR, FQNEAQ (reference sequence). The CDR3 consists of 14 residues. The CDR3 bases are TGTGCCAGCAGCTTAGTACAGACGAACACTGAAGCTTTCTTT. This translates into CASSLVQTNTEAFF.

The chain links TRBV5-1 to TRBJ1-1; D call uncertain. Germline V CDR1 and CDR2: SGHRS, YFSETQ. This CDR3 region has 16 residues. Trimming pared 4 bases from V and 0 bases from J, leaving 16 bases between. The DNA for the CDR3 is TGCGCCAGCAGCCCGGACCCGTCGGGTATGAACACTGAAGCTTTCTTT. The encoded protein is CASSPDPSGMNTEAFF.

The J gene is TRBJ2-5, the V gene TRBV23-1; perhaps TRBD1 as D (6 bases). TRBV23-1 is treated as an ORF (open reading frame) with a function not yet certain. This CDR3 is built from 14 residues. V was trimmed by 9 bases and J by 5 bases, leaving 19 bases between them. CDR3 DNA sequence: TGCGCCAGGTGGGGGCCCCGTAGGCGGGAGACCCAGTACTTC. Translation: CARWGPRRRETQYF.

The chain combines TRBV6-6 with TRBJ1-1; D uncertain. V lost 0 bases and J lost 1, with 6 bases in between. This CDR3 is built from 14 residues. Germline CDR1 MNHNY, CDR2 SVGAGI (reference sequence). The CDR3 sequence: CASSYSNGNTEAFF. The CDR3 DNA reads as TGTGCCAGCAGTTACTCGAACGGGAACACTGAAGCTTTCTTT.

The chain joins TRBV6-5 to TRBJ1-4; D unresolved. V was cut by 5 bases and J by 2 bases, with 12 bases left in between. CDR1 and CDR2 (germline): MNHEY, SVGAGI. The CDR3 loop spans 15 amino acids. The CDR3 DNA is TGTGCCAGCAGTGCCGAGACATTTACTAATGAAAAACTGTTTTTT. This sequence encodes CASSAETFTNEKLFF.

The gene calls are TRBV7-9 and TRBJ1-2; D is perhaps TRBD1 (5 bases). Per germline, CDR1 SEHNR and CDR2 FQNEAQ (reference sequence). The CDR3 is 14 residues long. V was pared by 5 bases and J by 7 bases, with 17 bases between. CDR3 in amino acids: CASSPPVGGFGYTF. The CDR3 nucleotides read TGTGCCAGCAGCCCCCCAGTGGGGGGATTTGGCTACACCTTC.

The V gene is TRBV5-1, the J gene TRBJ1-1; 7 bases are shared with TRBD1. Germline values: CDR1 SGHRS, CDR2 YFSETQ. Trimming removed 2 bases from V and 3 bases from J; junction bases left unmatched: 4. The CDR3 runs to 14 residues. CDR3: CASSFQGVDTEAFF. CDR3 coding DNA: TGCGCCAGCAGCTTTCAGGGGGTGGACACTGAAGCTTTCTTT.

The CDR3 DNA reads TGTGCCAGCAGCCCGGACAGGGGCGAAGCTTTCTTT. Translating it yields CASSPDRGEAFF. The V call is TRBV5-4, the J call TRBJ1-1; 9 bases map to TRBD1. The germline V gene encodes CDR1 SGHNT and CDR2 YYREEE (reference sequence). V was pared by 4 bases and J by 8 bases, with 3 bases of the junction left unmatched. The CDR3 loop spans 12 amino acids.

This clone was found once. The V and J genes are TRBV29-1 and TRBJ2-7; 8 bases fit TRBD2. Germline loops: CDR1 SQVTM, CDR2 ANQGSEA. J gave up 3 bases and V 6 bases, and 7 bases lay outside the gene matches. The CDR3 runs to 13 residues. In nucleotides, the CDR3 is TGCAGCGTCCATGTAACTAGCGGCTACGAGCAGTACTTC. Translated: CSVHVTSGYEQYF.

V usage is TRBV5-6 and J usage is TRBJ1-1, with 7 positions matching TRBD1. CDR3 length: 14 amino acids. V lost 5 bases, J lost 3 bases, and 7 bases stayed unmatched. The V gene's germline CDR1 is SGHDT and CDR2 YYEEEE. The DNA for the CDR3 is TGTGCCAGCAGACTGAAGGGGGCGTACACTGAAGCTTTCTTT. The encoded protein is CASRLKGAYTEAFF.

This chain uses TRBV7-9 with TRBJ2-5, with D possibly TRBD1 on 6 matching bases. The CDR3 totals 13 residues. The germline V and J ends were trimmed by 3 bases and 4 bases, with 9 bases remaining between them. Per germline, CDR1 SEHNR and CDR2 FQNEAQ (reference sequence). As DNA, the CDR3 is TGTGCCAGCAGCTTCCCACAGGGAGAGACCCAGTACTTC. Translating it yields CASSFPQGETQYF.

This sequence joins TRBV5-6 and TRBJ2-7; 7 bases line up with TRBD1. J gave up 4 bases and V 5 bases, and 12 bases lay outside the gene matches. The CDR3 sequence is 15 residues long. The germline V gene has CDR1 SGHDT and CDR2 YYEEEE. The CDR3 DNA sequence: TGTGCCAGCAGTTTTAACAGGGGTCCCGGTTACGAGCAGTACTTC. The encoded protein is CASSFNRGPGYEQYF.

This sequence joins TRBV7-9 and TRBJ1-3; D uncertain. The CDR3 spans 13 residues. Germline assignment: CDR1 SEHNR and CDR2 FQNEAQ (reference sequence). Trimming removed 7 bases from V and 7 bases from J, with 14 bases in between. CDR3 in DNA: TGTGCCAGCACCAGAAACGGACGGAACACCATATATTTT. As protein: CASTRNGRNTIYF.

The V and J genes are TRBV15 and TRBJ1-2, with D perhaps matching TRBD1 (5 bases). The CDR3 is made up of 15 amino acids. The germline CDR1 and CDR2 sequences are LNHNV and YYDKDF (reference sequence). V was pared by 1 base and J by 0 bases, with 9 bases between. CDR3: CATSRGQLANYGYTF. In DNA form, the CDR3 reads TGTGCCACCAGCAGAGGACAGTTAGCTAACTATGGCTACACCTTC.

The CDR3 DNA reads as TGCGCCAGCAGCCAAGTAGCCCTAGCGGGTGGGGAGACCCAGTACTTC. Translating gives CASSQVALAGGETQYF. The chain employs TRBV4-1 and TRBJ2-5; 8 positions agree with TRBD2. Germline values: CDR1 MGHRA, CDR2 YSYEKL. V was clipped by 1 base and J by 5 bases; unmatched bases: 9. CDR3 length: 16 amino acids.